This T cell receptor beta chain was retrieved from a study of early stage breast cancer tumors listed by TCRdb under 2017. Some background on the complete study: Of the 15 to 20 invasive breast tumors, approximately 11 were found to be estrogen receptor-positive, progesterone receptor-positive and HER2-negative. Of the approximately twelve ER+/PR+/HER2- tumors, eight were classified as invasive ductal carcinomas and four as invasive lobular carcinomas. On average, each sample got 7.5 to 10-fold read coverage. The samples as a whole yielded 2 million to 3 million detected templates, corresponding to 950,000 to 1,300,000 unique clonotypes. What the research found in general, with its limitations: Chain pairing and functional markers such as CD4, CD8 and FOXP3 were missed by bulk genomic DNA sequencing of unsorted cells. Compared with adjacent normal breast tissue, tumors had approximately 2.5-fold higher T cell density and higher clonality. Enriched TCRB sequences shared across patients were mostly commonly generated sequences, unlikely to play an important role in the tumor microenvironment. Repertoires from blood resembled normal breast more closely than tumor, and using blood as a reference for each tissue separated tumor from normal in about 90% of the 16 patients. Because the cohort was small, analysis by tumor subtype was not possible.

Every sample was amplified as two independent genomic DNA replicates, using roughly 0.5 ug for blood and approximately 1.5 ug for tumor or normal breast. Following the manufacturer's instructions, the ImmunoSeq Intro kit was used to carry out TCRB sequencing on genomic DNA. Multiplex PCR was run for around 30 cycles using proprietary primers and spike-in control sequences for absolute quantification. Single-end 150-bp reads were used to sequence an 87-bp fragment spanning the CDR3 and the flanking V and J genes. Seven samples, each with two replicates, were multiplexed per lane of an Illumina MiSeq using version 3.0 chemistry. The authors' analysis ran thus. The vendor's proprietary pipeline handled the raw data processing, merging both replicates into a single result for each sample. Clonotypes were defined as productive rearrangements sharing the V-gene family, CDR3 amino acid sequence and J-gene segment. Clonality was computed as 1 minus the normalized Shannon entropy (Pielou evenness) of TCRB abundances. T cell density was estimated as total templates divided by the number of input cells, with the number of input cells inferred from the DNA input amount. Recon was used with default parameters to estimate total repertoire diversity and clonality. Clonotypes with over 0.1% abundance in tumor and at least 32-fold higher abundance in tumor than in normal breast were defined as tumor-enriched. Imported from immuneACCESS, the table was reduced by TCRdb to in-frame sequences with V and J called. These copies leave out some clones; in studies compared against another copy, an unresolved V gene accounts for under half, and the cause of the remainder is not known. D and trimming were read from the DNA, whereas the V and J calls and clone size are those reported in that table. This sample has almost 55,000 clones in its table, and just over 90% of those were observed once. The ten largest account for approximately 4.7% of the sample.

The study profiled bulk TCR beta-chain repertoires in matched peripheral blood, tumor and adjacent normal breast tissue taken from some 17 patients with early-stage breast cancer. Before surgery, whole blood (roughly 4.5-10 mL) was collected into EDTA tubes and processed within 2 hours. Ficoll-Paque centrifugation in SepMate-50 tubes was used to isolate peripheral blood mononuclear cells. For storage in liquid nitrogen, PBMCs were cryopreserved as aliquots of 2 to 4 million cells in around 90% FBS with 10% DMSO. The Qiagen AllPrep DNA/RNA Mini kit was used to extract genomic DNA. V gives up 4 bases and J gives up 0 bases, and the segment between their germline ends measures 15 bases. The CDR3 spans 16 residues, from the cysteine through the phenylalanine. The only DNA kept is the CDR3, 48 bases in frame from the first base. The germline V gene yields SGDLS for CDR1 and YYNGEE for CDR2. A word on this clone: No antigen is known for it. Base qualities are not recorded, but no much larger clone differs from it by a single base.

This TCR was sampled from a person aged 70 to 79 with breast cancer. The sequence joins TRBV9 to TRBJ2-3; TRBD2 is a possible D gene, resting on 5 matching bases. The sequenced sample consisted of blood. CDR3 reads: CASSPGFGVSTDTQYF. The DNA reads as follows: TGTGCCAGCAGCCCTGGGTTCGGGGTCAGCACAGATACGCAGTATTTT.